One and the same sample provided the 32 T cell receptor beta chains below, sequenced in a study of T cell repertoires in cytomegalovirus infection (dated by TCRdb to the late 2010s). The sample was run on an Illumina HiSeq 1500. TCRdb trimmed the raw reads at Q25, called clones with MiXCR and kept productive beta chains. Each entry is one CDR3 protein sequence, shown with its most common DNA and genes. The table for this sample lists approximately 500,000 distinct CDR3 sequences; about 11% of them were counted only once. Of the sample, approximately 10% falls within the top ten clones. Sequencing was done on a sample of PBMCs. The receptors come from a human donor in good health (CMV status not recorded). Some clones in this sample may be carry-over from other donors' samples.

This clonotype was seen ten or more times. The chain combines TRBV15 with TRBJ2-1; D might be TRBD2 (6 bases). V was cut by 0 bases and J by 8 bases, with 11 bases left in between. The germline gives CDR1 LNHNV, CDR2 YYDKDF (reference sequence). The CDR3 sequence is 14 residues long. The CDR3 nucleotides are TGTGCCACCAGCAGAGATCTTAGCGGCGATGAGCAGTTCTTC. Protein product: CATSRDLSGDEQFF.

In its sample, this clonotype was seen many times. This chain joins TRBV12-3 or TRBV12-4 and TRBJ2-2; possibly TRBD2 for D (6 bases). CDR3 length: 14 amino acids. The V gene lost 2 bases and the J gene lost 6 bases, with 10 bases spanning the gap. CDR3 residues: CASSLRRVSGELFF. The CDR3 DNA follows: TGTGCCAGCAGTTTAAGGAGGGTGTCCGGGGAGCTGTTTTTT.

This sequence joins TRBV28 and TRBJ2-1, with D tentatively TRBD1 or TRBD2 (5 bases each). Trimming shortened V by 2 bases and J by 4 bases, and 18 bases separated the two germline ends. Germline assignment: CDR1 MDHEN and CDR2 SYDVKM. The CDR3 is 17 amino acids. CDR3 in DNA: TGTGCCAGCAGTTTAAGCGGAGACAGTCTTTCGTACAATGAGCAGTTCTTC. Translating it yields CASSLSGDSLSYNEQFF.

Only a few counts were recorded for this clonotype. The chain is built from TRBV5-1 and TRBJ1-2; 8 bases fit TRBD1. Trimming took 2 bases from V and 7 from J; bases not matched to a gene: 16. The CDR3 contains 17 residues. Germline CDR1 is SGHRS and CDR2 is YFSETQ. This CDR3 reads CASSFDRGRGPKPGYTF. For the CDR3, the DNA is TGCGCCAGCAGCTTCGACAGGGGAAGGGGCCCGAAGCCTGGCTACACCTTC.

This clonotype was detected a few times. The chain uses TRBV5-1 and TRBJ1-6; D perhaps matches TRBD1 (6 bases). With 0 bases removed from V and 7 bases from J, the gap between germline ends came to 11 bases. This CDR3 has 15 amino acids. Germline assignment: CDR1 SGHRS and CDR2 YFSETQ. The CDR3 DNA is TGCGCCAGCAGCTTGGAGGCAGGGGTAAATTCACCCCTCCACTTT. It codes for CASSLEAGVNSPLHF.

Turning to this clonotype: It may be a read error: a sequence one base away is much more abundant. The J gene is TRBJ2-5, the V gene TRBV10-3, with 12 bases fitting TRBD2. The CDR3 is 17 amino acids. The V and J ends lost 6 bases and 4 bases, in that order; junction bases with no gene match: 12. Germline V gene lookup returns CDR1 ENHRY and CDR2 SYGVKD. Here the CDR3 reads CAIRGGLAGGPSETQYF. CDR3 coding DNA: TGTGCCATCAGAGGAGGGCTAGCGGGAGGGCCATCAGAGACCCAGTACTTC.

This clonotype has ten or more counts. The CDR3 sequence is CASSLRIGELFF. The CDR3 region has the DNA TGTGCCAGCAGCCTACGTATCGGGGAGCTGTTTTTT. This chain links TRBV28 with TRBJ2-2, with D hard to call. The CDR3 has 12 residues. CDR1 MDHEN and CDR2 SYDVKM come from the germline V gene. Trimming shortened V by 6 bases and J by 7 bases, and 9 bases separated the two germline ends.

This chain links TRBV20-1 with TRBJ1-5; D unclear. The CDR3 consists of 13 residues. Trimming took off 1 base at V and 0 bases at J, with 4 bases between the two ends. The germline V gene encodes CDR1 DFQATT and CDR2 SNEGSKA (reference sequence). The CDR3 nucleotides read TGCAGTGCTAGAGTCCGTAGCAATCAGCCCCAGCATTTT. Its protein product is CSARVRSNQPQHF.

This chain joins TRBV5-1 and TRBJ2-7; D is unclear. The CDR3 is 13 residues long. V lost 4 bases, J lost 3 bases, and 11 bases lay in between. Per germline, CDR1 SGHRS and CDR2 YFSETQ. The CDR3 nucleotides are TGCGCCAGCAGCAAACCAGGATTCTACGAGCAGTACTTC. This sequence encodes CASSKPGFYEQYF.

This clonotype has ten or more counts. The CDR3 DNA follows: TGTGCCAGCATGGGAAGGGGCGAAGAGACCCAGTACTTC. As protein: CASMGRGEETQYF. The chain joins TRBV2 to TRBJ2-5, with TRBD1 as a possible D gene (5 bases). This CDR3 comprises 13 residues. The V end lost 7 bases, the J end lost 3 bases, and 12 bases lay between the germline ends. Germline CDR1 is SNHLY and CDR2 is FYNNEI.

This clonotype came up many times. The chain couples TRBV10-3 to TRBJ2-1; D tentatively fits TRBD1 or TRBD2 (5 bases each). Trimming left V 0 bases short and J 8 bases short, with 8 bases between. The CDR3 totals 13 residues. Germline V lookup: CDR1 ENHRY, CDR2 SYGVKD. CDR3 in amino acids: CAISESRDHEQFF. CDR3 in DNA: TGTGCCATCAGTGAGTCAAGGGACCATGAGCAGTTCTTC.

CDR3 residues: CASSVEAQNTEAFF. The CDR3 DNA reads TGTGCCAGCAGCGTAGAGGCACAGAACACTGAAGCTTTCTTT. This rearrangement joins TRBV9 to TRBJ1-1; D remains unclear. The germline gives CDR1 SGDLS, CDR2 YYNGEE. The CDR3 covers 14 residues. Trimming pared 0 bases from V and 1 base from J, leaving 7 bases between.

This clonotype has more than one count but fewer than ten. V is TRBV28 and J is TRBJ2-2; 10 bases fit TRBD1. J lost 8 bases, V lost 6 bases, and 9 bases had no gene match. The CDR3 contains 15 residues. Germline CDR1 reads MDHEN; CDR2 reads SYDVKM. The CDR3, as DNA: TGTGCCAGCAGAGGGCCGGGACAGGGGTCTGGGGAGCTGTTTTTT. This encodes CASRGPGQGSGELFF.

This clonotype was seen at least ten times. The chain has TRBV6-5 and TRBJ2-5; weak D call: TRBD2 (6 bases). Germline V CDR1 and CDR2: MNHEY, SVGAGI. The CDR3 length is 16 residues. Trimming took off 6 bases at V and 0 bases at J, with 17 bases between the two ends. In DNA form, the CDR3 reads TGTGCCAGCAGCAGCCCCCCGGGAGCGAACCAAGAGACCCAGTACTTC. It encodes CASSSPPGANQETQYF.

This clonotype showed up many times. The chain has TRBV7-2 and TRBJ2-5; 10 bases fit TRBD2. The germline V gene encodes CDR1 SGHTA and CDR2 FQGNSA. J was trimmed by 5 bases and V by 2 bases; bases with no gene match: 8. The length of the CDR3 is 16 residues. The CDR3 loop is CASSLRSGGAGETQYF. In DNA, the CDR3 is TGTGCCAGCAGCTTAAGGAGCGGGGGGGCCGGGGAGACCCAGTACTTC.

The sample holds many counts of this clonotype. The chain is built from TRBV5-1 and TRBJ1-1, with D unresolved. This CDR3 region has 14 residues. The germline CDR1 and CDR2 sequences are SGHRS and YFSETQ. Trimming removed 4 bases from V and 1 base from J, with 11 bases in between. The CDR3 protein is CASSPVQRNTEAFF. In DNA form, the CDR3 reads TGCGCCAGCAGCCCGGTCCAAAGGAACACTGAAGCTTTCTTT.

The table lists this clonotype with many counts. The chain carries TRBV7-3 and TRBJ1-1; D gene unclear. The V gene's germline CDR1 is SGHTA and CDR2 FQGTGA. The V gene lost 5 bases and the J gene lost 8 bases, with 15 bases spanning the gap. This CDR3 is built from 13 residues. The CDR3 DNA reads TGTGCCAGCAGCCCAACGTCCGGTTCCGAAGCTTTCTTT. This gives the protein CASSPTSGSEAFF.

The table lists this clonotype with many counts. The CDR3 region is CASSLGYTPPGYGYTF. The CDR3 nucleotides read TGTGCCAGCAGTTTAGGGTACACCCCACCGGGATATGGCTACACCTTC. This rearrangement joins TRBV12-3 or TRBV12-4 to TRBJ1-2; no firm D call. Trimming shortened V by 1 base and J by 5 bases, and 17 bases separated the two germline ends. This CDR3 region has 16 residues.

This clonotype was recorded many times. CDR3 amino acids: CASSRTGGEETQYF. CDR3 nucleotides: TGTGCCAGCAGTCGGACAGGGGGCGAGGAGACCCAGTACTTC. This rearrangement joins TRBV7-8 to TRBJ2-5; TRBD1 matches at 11 bases. The length of the CDR3 is 14 residues. The germline CDR1 and CDR2 sequences are SGHVS and FQNEAQ. V lost 6 bases and J lost 5; bases outside the gene matches: 5.

The table lists this clonotype with a few counts. The rearrangement uses TRBV20-1 and TRBJ2-7; a possible D gene is TRBD2 (7 bases). V was cut by 6 bases and J by 4 bases, with 19 bases left in between. CDR1 is DFQATT and CDR2 is SNEGSKA in the germline V gene (reference sequence). The CDR3 sequence is 14 residues long. CDR3 bases: TGCAGTGCCCCCCGGGGCAGGGGAGGGTACGAGCAGTACTTC. Residues: CSAPRGRGGYEQYF.

V usage is TRBV27 and J usage is TRBJ2-7; 7 nucleotides agree with TRBD2. This CDR3 contains 16 residues. Looked up from germline, CDR1 is MNHEY and CDR2 is SMNVEV (reference sequence). The ends lost 5 bases at V and 0 bases at J; junction bases unmatched: 10. CDR3 sequence reads: CASSLRLAEYSYEQYF. In DNA form, the CDR3 reads TGTGCCAGCAGTCTGCGGCTAGCGGAGTACTCCTACGAGCAGTACTTC.

The table lists this clonotype with many counts. This chain joins TRBV7-2 and TRBJ2-7; the D is unclear. Germline V gene sequence: CDR1 SGHTA, CDR2 FQGNSA. Between the trimmed V and J ends, which lost 5 bases and 6 bases, there was a span of 14 bases. The CDR3 runs to 13 residues. The CDR3 sequence: CASSPTGWIEQYF. The CDR3 DNA is TGTGCCAGCAGCCCCACGGGTTGGATCGAGCAGTACTTC.

This clonotype was recorded many times. The CDR3 here is CASSPTVDGDTEAFF. The CDR3 DNA reads TGTGCCAGCAGTCCGACGGTGGATGGAGACACTGAAGCTTTCTTT. The chain is built from TRBV12-3 or TRBV12-4 and TRBJ1-1; D uncertain. The CDR3 runs 15 residues. Trimming cost V 5 bases and J 3 bases, with 16 bases left between them.

Only a few counts were recorded for this clonotype. This chain connects TRBV10-2 to TRBJ2-5, with D perhaps assigned TRBD1 or TRBD2 (5 bases each). V was cut by 6 bases and J by 5 bases, with 10 bases left in between. Germline V gives CDR1 WSHSY, CDR2 SAAADI. This CDR3 region has 12 residues. DNA of the CDR3: TGCGCCAGCAGATCAGGGACGGAGACCCAGTACTTC. Translating gives CASRSGTETQYF.

This clonotype was counted many times. The CDR3 here is CASSNAPYQETQYF. For the CDR3, the DNA is TGTGCCAGCAGCAACGCCCCGTACCAAGAGACCCAGTACTTC. This sequence joins TRBV7-9 and TRBJ2-5; unclear D gene. Per germline, CDR1 SEHNR and CDR2 FQNEAQ (reference sequence). The ends were cut back, 5 bases at V and 0 bases at J, with 10 bases in the middle. The CDR3 contains 14 residues.

This clonotype appeared many times. As DNA, the CDR3 is TGTGCCAGCAGCTTCCGACTAGCGGGAGGCAATTCTGGGGCCAACGTCCTGACTTTC. Translation gives CASSFRLAGGNSGANVLTF. This chain connects TRBV7-2 to TRBJ2-6; TRBD2 agrees at 13 bases. Germline V gene sequence: CDR1 SGHTA, CDR2 FQGNSA. After removal of 3 bases from V and 1 base from J, the junction contained 6 bases not matched to a gene. CDR3 size: 19 residues.

In its sample, this clonotype was seen many times. The genes are TRBV7-2 and TRBJ1-2; no clear D gene. The CDR3 runs 12 residues. The V and J ends lost 3 bases and 9 bases respectively, with 11 bases between them. Germline V gene sequence: CDR1 SGHTA, CDR2 FQGNSA. The chain's CDR3 is CASSLDSPSYTF. CDR3 DNA sequence: TGTGCCAGCAGCTTGGACTCCCCAAGCTACACCTTC.

This clonotype came up a few times. The chain is built from TRBV20-1 and TRBJ2-3; TRBD2 aligns across 10 bases. Trimming cost V 8 bases and J 3 bases; bases outside gene matches: 8. Germline V gives CDR1 DFQATT, CDR2 SNEGSKA (reference sequence). This CDR3 has 14 amino acids. The CDR3 loop reads CSPSTSGDTDTQYF. The CDR3 DNA reads TGCAGTCCGAGTACTAGCGGGGATACAGATACGCAGTATTTT.

This clonotype was counted between two and nine times. V is TRBV19 and J is TRBJ1-5, with D possibly being TRBD1 (5 bases). Germline V gene data show CDR1 as LNHDA and CDR2 as SQIVND (reference sequence). The CDR3 runs to 18 residues. V was shortened by 0 bases and J by 4 bases, with 19 bases between the two germline ends. The CDR3, as DNA: TGTGCCAGTAGTATAGACCCTGGGACCGTCCCGGGGAATCAGCCCCAGCATTTT. This gives the protein CASSIDPGTVPGNQPQHF.

This clonotype has a count of ten or more. This chain connects TRBV7-2 to TRBJ1-1, with no clear D. With 3 bases removed from V and 1 base from J, the gap between germline ends came to 9 bases. Germline CDR1 SGHTA, CDR2 FQGNSA. The CDR3 sequence is 14 residues long. The CDR3 DNA follows: TGTGCCAGCAGCTTTGGACGATCGAACACTGAAGCTTTCTTT. This gives the protein CASSFGRSNTEAFF.

Ten or more counts support this clonotype. The chain employs TRBV28 and TRBJ2-7, with 13 bases matching TRBD2. The ends lost 3 bases at V and 1 base at J; junction bases unmatched: 6. This CDR3 spans 17 amino acids. Germline V gives CDR1 MDHEN, CDR2 SYDVKM. CDR3 bases: TGTGCCAGCAGTTTCCGTAGACTAGCGGGAGGATCCTACGAGCAGTACTTC. Amino acid sequence: CASSFRRLAGGSYEQYF.

This clonotype was recorded a few times. The rearrangement uses TRBV2 and TRBJ1-4, with TRBD1 matching over 7 bases. The CDR3 is 15 residues long. Germline V gene data show CDR1 as SNHLY and CDR2 as FYNNEI. The V gene end was trimmed by 7 bases and the J gene end by 3 bases; junction bases not matched to a gene: 8. CDR3 loop: CASTQRGQPNEKLFF. The CDR3 DNA sequence: TGTGCCAGCACCCAGCGGGGACAGCCTAATGAAAAACTGTTTTTT.